What follows are 28 T cell receptor beta chains derived from one specimen sequenced in a study of tumor and adjacent non-tumor tissue in lung cancer. This sample's RNA came from whole unsorted tissue. Distant lung tissue was collected more than 3 cm away from the tumor edge. TCRbeta libraries were built with three rounds of nested PCR, modified from ARM-PCR. TCRdb itself ran the multiplex PCR reads through MiXCR, one entry per CDR3 protein. The data hold some 99,000 distinct CDR3 sequences, with roughly two thirds observed a single time. The sample comprised distant non-tumor lung tissue. The receptors were sampled from a man aged 55 to 70 with non-small cell lung cancer.

This clonotype was recorded at least ten times. This rearrangement joins TRBV12-3 or TRBV12-4 to TRBJ2-7; D gene unclear. V was trimmed by 4 bases and J by 4 bases, leaving 14 bases between them. The CDR3 loop spans 14 amino acids. The CDR3 here is CASSSRMQEYEQYF. As DNA, the CDR3 is TGTGCCAGCAGTTCTCGGATGCAAGAGTACGAGCAGTACTTC.

This clonotype has ten or more counts. This chain joins TRBV6-5 and TRBJ2-7; the D is unclear. This CDR3 comprises 15 residues. V lost 0 bases and J 0 bases, leaving 9 bases between the germline ends. Germline CDR1 and CDR2: MNHEY and SVGAGI. DNA for the CDR3: TGTGCCAGCAGTTACTCGAGAGCTGGCTCCTACGAGCAGTACTTC. Translation: CASSYSRAGSYEQYF.

The rearrangement uses TRBV29-1 and TRBJ2-1; D is unresolved. CDR3 length: 15 amino acids. From germline, CDR1 is SQVTM and CDR2 ANQGSEA. CDR3 amino acids: CSVKLHALTSNEQFF. CDR3 in DNA: TGCAGTGTCAAACTACATGCCCTCACCTCCAATGAGCAGTTCTTC.

Regarding this clonotype: The conserved closing phenylalanine or tryptophan is absent in this CDR3, likely reflecting a read error. It is unclear where the CDR3 begins or ends on the DNA, so no DNA is shown, and the CDR3 is as TCRdb lists it. The CDR3 loop is CANSSAIERYL. The V and J genes are TRBV11-2 and TRBJ2-3. Counting both end residues, the CDR3 totals 11 amino acids. CDR1 SGHAT and CDR2 FQNNGV come from the germline V gene.

This clonotype was recorded many times. The rearrangement links TRBV7-9 to TRBJ1-3, with no clear D. The CDR3 contains 16 residues. Germline lookup yields CDR1 SEHNR and CDR2 FQNEAQ (reference sequence). Trimming stripped 3 bases from V and 0 bases from J, with 12 bases between. DNA of the CDR3: TGTGCCAGCAGCTTTCTTAGGGCCTTCTCTGGAAACACCATATATTTT. Its translation is CASSFLRAFSGNTIYF. The variable domain in full, completed from reference TRBV7-9 and TRBJ1-3, reads DTGVSQNPRHKITKRGQNVTFRCDPISEHNRLYWYRQTLGQGPEFLTYFQNEAQLEKSRLLSDRFSAERPKGSFSTLEIQRTEQGDSAMYLCASSFLRAFSGNTIYFGEGSWLTVV.

This chain uses TRBV11-1 with TRBJ2-1, with D perhaps assigned TRBD1 or TRBD2 (5 bases each). The CDR3 totals 14 residues. Germline-derived CDR1 and CDR2 are SGHAT and FQDESV (reference sequence). The ends were cut back, 1 base at V and 9 bases at J, with 13 bases in the middle. The CDR3, as DNA: TGTGCCAGCAGCTTAGTCAGTGGGGGAACTGAGCAGTTCTTC. It yields the protein CASSLVSGGTEQFF. Complete variable domain (other parts from reference TRBV11-1 and TRBJ2-1): EAEVAQSPRYKITEKSQAVAFWCDPISGHATLYWYRQILGQGPELLVQFQDESVVDDSQLPKDRFSAERLKGVDSTLKIQPAELGDSAMYLCASSLVSGGTEQFFGPGTRLTVL.

Details on this clonotype: This could be a read error, since a much larger clone is one nucleotide away. This chain links TRBV5-1 with TRBJ1-1, with 11 bases fitting TRBD1. Germline-derived CDR1 and CDR2 are SGHRS and YFSETQ. The CDR3 is 16 amino acids. The V segment lost 4 bases and the J segment 1 base; nucleotides outside the gene matches: 6. CDR3 amino acids: CASSLGQGARNTEAFF. The CDR3 DNA reads TGCGCCAGCAGCCTTGGACAGGGGGCAAGGAACACTGAAGCTTTCTTT.

About this clonotype itself: This may be a read error: a much more frequent sequence differs by one nucleotide. CDR3 residues: CASSQEAAKVFF. The CDR3 DNA reads as TGCGCCAGCAGCCAAGAAGCAGCCAAAGTTTTCTTT. The genes are TRBV4-1 and TRBJ1-1; D gene ambiguous. Germline CDR1 reads MGHRA; CDR2 reads YSYEKL. V lost 0 bases and J lost 13, with 12 bases in between. The CDR3 runs to 12 residues.

On this clonotype itself: Compared with germline, one end of the junction differs, possibly owing to a read error. This chain links TRBV5-1 with TRBJ2-2; TRBD1 matches 7 bases. The CDR3 spans 14 residues. Germline loops: CDR1 SGHRS, CDR2 YFSETQ. The CDR3 bases are TGCGGCAGCAGCTCGGGACAGACCACCGGGGAGCTGTTTTTT. Amino acid sequence: CGSSSGQTTGELFF.

This clonotype was counted many times. V gene TRBV6-2 or TRBV6-3 combines with J gene TRBJ1-1; D ambiguous. Per germline, CDR1 MNHEY and CDR2 SVGEGT. Trimming left V 2 bases short and J 0 bases short, with 10 bases between. The CDR3 consists of 15 residues. The CDR3 loop reads CASSYGQAMNTEAFF. The CDR3 bases are TGTGCCAGCAGTTACGGCCAGGCCATGAACACTGAAGCTTTCTTT.

This sequence joins TRBV5-4 and TRBJ1-6, with 9 bases lining up with TRBD1. Germline V gene sequence: CDR1 SGHNT, CDR2 YYREEE (reference sequence). The CDR3 consists of 15 residues. Trimming took 3 bases from V and 6 from J; bases not matched to a gene: 4. The CDR3 coding sequence is TGTGCCAGCAGCTCTCGGGACAGGGCTAATTCACCCCTCCACTTT. Amino acids: CASSSRDRANSPLHF. Based on the CDR3 plus reference TRBV5-4 and TRBJ1-6, the full variable domain is ETGVTQSPTHLIKTRGQQVTLRCSSQSGHNTVSWYQQALGQGPQFIFQYYREEENGRGNFPPRFSGLQFPNYSSELNVNALELDDSALYLCASSSRDRANSPLHFGNGTRLTVT.

This clonotype appeared many times. The rearrangement links TRBV6-2 or TRBV6-3 to TRBJ2-6; D is perhaps TRBD1 or TRBD2 (6 bases each). Trimming stripped 7 bases from V and 4 bases from J, with 23 bases between. The CDR3 is made up of 18 amino acids. Per germline, CDR1 MNHEY and CDR2 SVGEGT. The CDR3, as DNA: TGTGCCAGCAAGCGTACCGGACTACAGGGATCCGGGGCCAACGTCCTGACTTTC. This gives the protein CASKRTGLQGSGANVLTF.

As for this clonotype: A much larger clone lies a single base off, so this may be a read error. The rearrangement joins TRBV5-4 to TRBJ2-2; possibly TRBD2 for D (6 bases). Germline V gene sequence: CDR1 SGHNT, CDR2 YYREEE (reference sequence). The CDR3 is 15 residues long. The CDR3: CASSLGSLNTGERFF. For the CDR3, the DNA is TGTGCCAGCAGCCTCGGGAGTCTAAACACCGGGGAGCGGTTTTTT.

Notes on this clonotype: Just one base apart from a much larger clone, this may be a read error. The V call is TRBV5-5, the J call TRBJ1-1, with D possibly matching TRBD1 (6 bases). The CDR3 contains 17 residues. Germline V lookup: CDR1 SGHKS, CDR2 YYEKEE (reference sequence). DNA for the CDR3: TGTGCCAGCAGCTTGGTTCTTTACGGGGGCGAGGGCACTGAAACTTTCTTT. This sequence encodes CASSLVLYGGEGTETFF. Filled out from reference TRBV5-5 and TRBJ1-1, the complete variable domain reads DAGVTQSPTHLIKTRGQQVTLRCSPISGHKSVSWYQQVLGQGPQFIFQYYEKEERGRGNFPDRFSARQFPNYSSELNVNALLLGDSALYLCASSLVLYGGEGTETFFGQGTRLTVV.

V is TRBV12-3 or TRBV12-4 and J is TRBJ1-3, with D uncertain. The V gene lost 4 bases and the J gene lost 1 base, with 11 bases spanning the gap. CDR3 length: 15 amino acids. In DNA form, the CDR3 reads TGTGCCAGCAGTTCACCGGGGAGTTCTGGAAACACCATATATTTT. This sequence encodes CASSSPGSSGNTIYF.

A remark on this clonotype: The CDR3 ends on some other residue instead of the conserved phenylalanine or tryptophan, so this is likely a read error. The chain uses TRBV6-1 and TRBJ1-5; D assignment may be TRBD1 or TRBD2 (6 bases each). The DNA matches TRBJ2-3 better at its end, which makes the J call doubtful. This CDR3 comprises 16 residues. Germline V gene sequence: CDR1 MNHNS, CDR2 SASEGT. The CDR3 loop reads CASDDRHLGGNQPQYY. The CDR3 DNA reads as TGTGCCAGCGACGATCGACACCTCGGGGGCAATCAGCCCCAGTATTAT.

The chain combines TRBV6-5 with TRBJ2-7; D tentatively reads TRBD1 or TRBD2 (5 bases each). V was trimmed by 9 bases and J by 3 bases, leaving 12 bases between them. CDR1 is MNHEY and CDR2 is SVGAGI in the germline V gene. This CDR3 is built from 12 residues. CDR3 amino acids: CASSWDGYEQYF. As DNA, the CDR3 is TGTGCCAGTAGCTGGGACGGCTACGAGCAGTACTTC.

The rearrangement uses TRBV5-6 and TRBJ2-5; 10 bases agree with TRBD1. V lost 0 bases, J lost 5 bases, and 10 bases stayed unmatched. The germline V gene has CDR1 SGHDT and CDR2 YYEEEE. This CDR3 has 17 residues. The CDR3 sequence is CASSLDTGTGVAETQYF. The CDR3 DNA reads TGTGCCAGCAGCTTGGATACAGGGACAGGGGTGGCTGAGACCCAGTACTTC. The variable domain in full, completed from reference TRBV5-6 and TRBJ2-5, reads DAGVTQSPTHLIKTRGQQVTLRCSPKSGHDTVSWYQQALGQGPQFIFQYYEEEERQRGNFPDRFSGHQFPNYSSELNVNALLLGDSALYLCASSLDTGTGVAETQYFGPGTRLLVL.

Regarding this clonotype: Compared with germline, one end of the junction differs, possibly owing to a read error. V is TRBV4-2 and J is TRBJ2-7, with D perhaps matching TRBD1 (6 bases). The germline V gene has CDR1 LGHNA and CDR2 YNFKEQ. The CDR3 runs to 16 residues. The CDR3 here is CATSQTLSDSGYEQYF. CDR3 sequence (DNA): TGTGCCACCAGCCAAACCCTCTCGGACAGCGGCTACGAGCAGTACTTC.

The sample holds many counts of this clonotype. This rearrangement joins TRBV6-4 to TRBJ1-1; no firm D call. The germline V and J ends were trimmed by 4 bases and 0 bases, with 6 bases remaining between them. Germline V gene lookup returns CDR1 MRHNA and CDR2 SNTAGT. The CDR3 loop spans 13 amino acids. For the CDR3, the DNA is TGTGCCAGCAGTGTTGGATTGAACACTGAAGCTTTCTTT. Protein product: CASSVGLNTEAFF.

As regards this clonotype: Lacking the conserved final phenylalanine or tryptophan, this CDR3 likely reflects a read error. This chain joins TRBV4-3 and TRBJ2-5; 10 positions match TRBD2. CDR1 and CDR2 from the germline V gene are LGHNA and YSLEER. CDR3 length: 16 residues. The CDR3 sequence: CASNQDGSGRAETQYL. DNA for the CDR3: TGCGCCAGCAACCAAGATGGGAGCGGGAGGGCAGAGACCCAGTACTTA.

Remarks on this clonotype: No conserved phenylalanine or tryptophan is present at the end of the CDR3, so a read error is the likely explanation. V is TRBV10-3 and J is TRBJ1-2; 10 positions match TRBD1. CDR3 size: 13 residues. Germline CDR1 reads ENHRY; CDR2 reads SYGVKD. The chain's CDR3 is CTIRDRGDYGYTL. CDR3 sequence (DNA): TGTACCATCCGGGACAGGGGAGACTATGGATACACCTTA.

There are a few counts of this clonotype. The rearrangement joins TRBV7-2 to TRBJ2-1, with D perhaps matching TRBD2 (6 bases). Germline V gene data show CDR1 as SGHTA and CDR2 as FQGNSA. This CDR3 comprises 16 residues. The ends were cut back, 4 bases at V and 0 bases at J, with 13 bases in the middle. CDR3 DNA sequence: TGTGCCAGCAGCTCTGATACTAGCATCTCCTACAATGAGCAGTTCTTC. Its protein product is CASSSDTSISYNEQFF. The entire variable domain, with the rest obtained from reference TRBV7-2 and TRBJ2-1, is as follows: GAGVSQSPSNKVTEKGKDVELRCDPISGHTALYWYRQSLGQGLEFLIYFQGNSAPDKSGLPSDRFSAERTGGSVSTLTIQRTQQEDSAVYLCASSSDTSISYNEQFFGPGTRLTVL.

This chain joins TRBV9 and TRBJ2-2, with 7 nucleotides matching TRBD2. Germline V CDR1 and CDR2: SGDLS, YYNGEE. This CDR3 contains 18 residues. The CDR3 sequence: CDSSVALGSGINTGELFF. The CDR3 bases are TGTGATAGTAGCGTAGCCCTTGGGAGCGGGATTAACACCGGGGAGCTGTTTTTT.

Worth noting for this clonotype: A read error may produce the germline difference seen at one junction end. This sequence joins TRBV6-5 and TRBJ2-1; possibly TRBD1 for D (6 bases). CDR1 and CDR2 from the germline V gene are MNHEY and SVGAGI. This CDR3 comprises 14 residues. Written as DNA, the CDR3 is TGTGCCATCACCCAAACAGGGTTTGACAATGAGCAGATCTTC. Its protein is CAITQTGFDNEQIF.

J is TRBJ2-1 and V is TRBV20-1, with D perhaps matching TRBD2 (6 bases). V dropped 7 bases and J dropped 4 bases, with 14 bases sitting between them. The CDR3 has 13 amino acids. CDR1 and CDR2 from the germline V gene are DFQATT and SNEGSKA (reference sequence). CDR3: CSVLGGGYNEQFF. Here the CDR3 DNA reads TGCAGTGTTCTAGGAGGAGGGTACAATGAGCAGTTCTTC.

On this clonotype: The conserved closing phenylalanine or tryptophan is absent in this CDR3, likely reflecting a read error. The genes are TRBV11-3 and TRBJ2-7, with D unclear. From germline, CDR1 is SGHNT and CDR2 YENEEA. CDR3 length equals 13 residues. The CDR3 region has the DNA TGTGCCAGCAGCTTAGATGGTTCCTACGGGCAGTACTCC. It yields the protein CASSLDGSYGQYS.

The rearrangement links TRBV29-1 to TRBJ1-2, with D unresolved. Germline CDR1 and CDR2: SQVTM and ANQGSEA. The CDR3 totals 11 residues. The CDR3 bases are TGCAGTATCGGACTACCGGGTGGCTACACCTTC. Translated, it gives CSIGLPGGYTF.